Presented here are 24 T cell receptor beta chains from one specimen sequenced in a study of vaccination and CD4 T cells after COVID-19. With the Oncomine TCR Beta short-read assay, DNA from cultured CD4+ T cells was sequenced. Each CDR3 protein gets one entry after TCRdb re-called the PCR reads with MiXCR. This sample has over 11,000 distinct CDR3 sequences; roughly a quarter occur once, and the top ten carry 18%. Their antigen targets remain unknown. As for treatment: roughly ten-day PBMC culture with coronavirus spike peptide pools or control peptides (ViraFEST assay). The material was CD4+ T cells from blood, cultured in vitro, obtained after SARS-CoV-2 vaccination. Receptor source: a human donor who had recovered from COVID-19.

The chain uses TRBV30 and TRBJ1-1; no firm D call. The germline gives CDR1 GTSNPN, CDR2 SVGIG (reference sequence). This CDR3 is built from 11 residues. The ends were cut back, 1 base at V and 6 bases at J, with 6 bases in the middle. The CDR3 loop reads CAWSESAEAFF. The CDR3 nucleotides are TGTGCCTGGAGTGAGTCAGCTGAAGCTTTCTTT. Using reference TRBV30 and TRBJ1-1 for the parts outside the CDR3, the full variable domain is SQTIHQWPATLVQPVGSPLSLECTVEGTSNPNLYWYRQAAGRGLQLLFYSVGIGQISSEVPQNLSASRPQDRQFILSSKKLLLSDSGFYLCAWSESAEAFFGQGTRLTVV.

In its sample, this clonotype ranks as medium-sized. The chain carries TRBV6-5 and TRBJ2-7; D might be TRBD2 (5 bases). This CDR3 has 15 amino acids. The germline CDR1 and CDR2 sequences are MNHEY and SVGAGI. Trimming stripped 4 bases from V and 1 base from J, with 14 bases between. This CDR3 reads CASSFTQTGSYEQYF. The CDR3 DNA is TGTGCCAGCAGTTTTACACAAACGGGGTCCTACGAGCAGTACTTC.

This clonotype was counted only a few times. The CDR3 sequence is CSARLQGFYEQYF. Here the CDR3 DNA reads TGCAGTGCTAGACTACAGGGTTTCTACGAGCAGTACTTC. The genes are TRBV20-1 and TRBJ2-7; weak D call: TRBD1 (6 bases). Between the trimmed V and J ends, which lost 2 bases and 3 bases, there was a span of 11 bases. Germline loops: CDR1 DFQATT, CDR2 SNEGSKA (reference sequence). The CDR3 has 13 amino acids.

This clonotype has only a few counts. This sequence joins TRBV20-1 and TRBJ2-3; unclear D gene. Per germline, CDR1 DFQATT and CDR2 SNEGSKA (reference sequence). Trimming removed 5 bases at V and 6 bases at J, with 9 bases between. This CDR3 has 11 amino acids. Written as DNA, the CDR3 is TGCAGTGCTGGTAAGAGGGATACGCAGTATTTT. Its translation: CSAGKRDTQYF.

This chain joins TRBV11-2 and TRBJ2-1; 9 positions match TRBD2. The J segment lost 3 bases and the V segment lost 2 bases, leaving 2 bases of the junction unmatched. Per germline, CDR1 SGHAT and CDR2 FQNNGV. The CDR3 spans 15 residues. CDR3 nucleotides: TGTGCCAGCAGCTTAATGACTAGCGGCTACAATGAGCAGTTCTTC. Translated, it gives CASSLMTSGYNEQFF.

This clonotype has only a few counts. V and J are TRBV6-1 and TRBJ2-1, with TRBD2 matching 9 bases. The trim removed 3 bases at V and 16 bases at J, leaving 7 bases unmatched. This CDR3 comprises 12 residues. CDR1 and CDR2 (germline): MNHNS, SASEGT. The CDR3 loop is CASSDFGGRAFF. CDR3 nucleotides: TGTGCCAGCAGTGACTTTGGCGGGAGGGCTTTCTTC.

In this sample, this clonotype turned up a few times. This chain uses TRBV12-3 or TRBV12-4 with TRBJ1-1, with a weak D call TRBD1 (5 bases). The ends were cut back, 6 bases at V and 8 bases at J, with 13 bases in the middle. The CDR3 runs 12 residues. The CDR3 nucleotides read TGTGCCAGCAGGGGGCCCCCTTTAGAAGCTTTCTTT. Its translation: CASRGPPLEAFF.

V gene TRBV24-1 combines with J gene TRBJ1-2, with TRBD1 matching over 10 bases. The ends lost 2 bases at V and 3 bases at J; junction bases unmatched: 5. The CDR3 consists of 16 residues. CDR1 KGHDR and CDR2 SFDVKD come from the germline V gene. CDR3 DNA: TGTGCCACCAGTGATTCGACCGACAGGGGGCACTATGGCTACACCTTC. Protein product: CATSDSTDRGHYGYTF.

About this clonotype itself: As the CDR3 is not closed by the conserved phenylalanine or tryptophan, this likely results from a read error. The chain has TRBV6-1 and TRBJ2-5; 8 bases fit TRBD2. V lost 6 bases to trimming and J lost 6 bases; unmatched junction nucleotides: 12. The CDR3 totals 15 residues. Germline loops: CDR1 MNHNS, CDR2 SASEGT. CDR3: CASSRTSGPSQTQYL. The CDR3 bases are TGTGCCAGCAGCCGTACTAGCGGACCTAGTCAGACCCAGTACTTA.

The rearrangement uses TRBV18 and TRBJ1-1; no definite D call. CDR1 KGHSH and CDR2 LQKENI come from the germline V gene. The CDR3 covers 15 residues. Deletions cut 3 bases from V and 0 bases from J, with 11 bases between. CDR3 sequence (DNA): TGTGCCAGCTCACCGGATTCAGCCATGAACACTGAAGCTTTCTTT. This encodes CASSPDSAMNTEAFF.

The gene calls are TRBV5-1 and TRBJ2-2, with 11 bases matching TRBD2. The trim removed 4 bases at V and 4 bases at J, leaving 9 bases unmatched. Looked up from germline, CDR1 is SGHRS and CDR2 is YFSETQ. The CDR3 totals 17 residues. The DNA for the CDR3 is TGCGCCAGCAGCATACGAGTAGCGGGAGGGAGCACCGGGGAGCTGTTTTTT. This sequence encodes CASSIRVAGGSTGELFF.

Only a few counts were recorded for this clonotype. The rearrangement links TRBV5-4 to TRBJ1-2; 7 bases are shared with TRBD1. CDR3 length: 16 residues. Germline V gives CDR1 SGHNT, CDR2 YYREEE (reference sequence). V shed 0 bases and J 5 bases; nucleotides not matched to a gene: 10. CDR3 sequence (DNA): TGTGCCAGCAGCTTGGAGGACAGGACCTTGAAGTATGGCTACACCTTC. This translates into CASSLEDRTLKYGYTF.

This clonotype was seen a few times. The chain recombines TRBV11-2 with TRBJ2-3, with 7 positions matching TRBD2. The trim removed 2 bases at V and 7 bases at J, leaving 12 bases unmatched. The CDR3 length is 16 residues. Germline values: CDR1 SGHAT, CDR2 FQNNGV. The CDR3 loop is CASSLKVGGGPNTQYF. The CDR3 nucleotides are TGTGCCAGCAGCTTAAAAGTCGGGGGAGGGCCAAATACGCAGTATTTT. The full variable domain, its missing parts supplied by reference TRBV11-2 and TRBJ2-3, is EAGVAQSPRYKIIEKRQSVAFWCNPISGHATLYWYQQILGQGPKLLIQFQNNGVVDDSQLPKDRFSAERLKGVDSTLKIQPAKLEDSAVYLCASSLKVGGGPNTQYFGPGTRLTVL.

This clonotype has a handful of counts. The V gene is TRBV6-1, the J gene TRBJ2-3, with D possibly being TRBD2 (5 bases). The ends were cut back, 4 bases at V and 4 bases at J, with 9 bases in the middle. Germline CDR1 reads MNHNS; CDR2 reads SASEGT. The CDR3 is made up of 13 amino acids. The CDR3: CASSVRTADTQYF. The CDR3 DNA reads TGTGCCAGCAGTGTCAGGACTGCAGATACGCAGTATTTT.

This clonotype showed up just a few times. The CDR3 is CASSQGWDTQYF. DNA for the CDR3: TGTGCCAGCAGCCAAGGGTGGGATACGCAGTATTTT. This rearrangement joins TRBV7-8 to TRBJ2-3; unclear D gene. The ends were cut back, 5 bases at V and 6 bases at J, with 9 bases in the middle. The CDR3 consists of 12 residues. The germline gives CDR1 SGHVS, CDR2 FQNEAQ. Filled out from reference TRBV7-8 and TRBJ2-3, the complete variable domain reads GAGVSQSPRYKVAKRGQDVALRCDPISGHVSLFWYQQALGQGPEFLTYFQNEAQLDKSGLPSDRFFAERPEGSVSTLKIQRTQQEDSAVYLCASSQGWDTQYFGPGTRLTVL.

This clonotype has just a few counts. V usage is TRBV6-1 and J usage is TRBJ2-7, with D possibly being TRBD1 (5 bases). Germline values: CDR1 MNHNS, CDR2 SASEGT. V was pared by 10 bases and J by 2 bases, with 15 bases between. CDR3 length: 13 residues. In nucleotides, the CDR3 is TGTGCCATACTGACAGAAGTCACCTACGAGCAGTACTTC. Its translation: CAILTEVTYEQYF.

By sample fraction, this clonotype is medium-sized. The chain couples TRBV27 to TRBJ1-1; weak D call: TRBD1 (5 bases). V lost 2 bases to trimming and J lost 1 base, with 14 bases between them. The CDR3 has 16 amino acids. Germline V gene lookup returns CDR1 MNHEY and CDR2 SMNVEV (reference sequence). The CDR3 spells CASSLRGGVTNTEAFF. The CDR3 nucleotides read TGTGCCAGCAGTTTACGGGGCGGGGTCACGAACACTGAAGCTTTCTTT.

The J gene is TRBJ1-2, the V gene TRBV6-1, with a tentative D call TRBD1 (5 bases). Trimming removed 3 bases from V and 5 bases from J, with 10 bases in between. There are 13 residues in the CDR3. CDR1 is MNHNS and CDR2 is SASEGT in the germline V gene. The DNA of the CDR3 is TGTGCCAGCAGTGACCCCGGGGCTTATGGCTACACCTTC. Protein sequence: CASSDPGAYGYTF.

The V gene is TRBV5-1, the J gene TRBJ1-2, with D possibly TRBD1 on 5 matching bases. Trimming removed 0 bases from V and 4 bases from J, with 10 bases in between. CDR1 SGHRS and CDR2 YFSETQ come from the germline V gene. This CDR3 comprises 14 residues. The DNA of the CDR3 is TGCGCCAGCAGCTTGGACGTGGGGACCTATGGCTACACCTTC. Its translation: CASSLDVGTYGYTF.

The rearrangement uses TRBV4-3 and TRBJ2-7; tentatively, D is TRBD1 or TRBD2 (5 bases each). Germline values: CDR1 LGHNA, CDR2 YSLEER. CDR3 length equals 13 residues. V was trimmed by 1 base and J by 7 bases, leaving 11 bases between them. The CDR3 here is CASSQGTWGEQYF. CDR3 in DNA: TGCGCCAGCAGCCAAGGGACTTGGGGGGAGCAGTACTTC.

The chain combines TRBV20-1 with TRBJ2-2, with TRBD2 matching 9 bases. V was clipped by 2 bases and J by 4 bases; unmatched bases: 2. This CDR3 spans 14 amino acids. Per the germline V gene, CDR1 is DFQATT and CDR2 is SNEGSKA (reference sequence). CDR3 in DNA: TGCAGTGCTAGACTAGCGGGATCCACCGGGGAGCTGTTTTTT. It encodes CSARLAGSTGELFF.

This clonotype occurred a few times. V usage is TRBV20-1 and J usage is TRBJ2-4; TRBD2 matches at 8 bases. After removal of 1 base from V and 0 bases from J, the junction contained 11 bases not matched to a gene. The CDR3 spans 18 residues. From germline, CDR1 is DFQATT and CDR2 SNEGSKA (reference sequence). The CDR3 bases are TGCAGTGCTAGAGTGGTGGCGGGAGGACTACTAGCCAAAAACATTCAGTACTTC. Amino acids: CSARVVAGGLLAKNIQYF.

This clonotype was counted only a few times. The V and J genes are TRBV6-1 and TRBJ1-4, with 7 bases fitting TRBD1. The CDR3 totals 15 residues. Looked up from germline, CDR1 is MNHNS and CDR2 is SASEGT. With V trimmed by 6 bases and J by 8 bases, 12 bases remained unmatched. The chain's CDR3 is CASRGPGQEGEKLFF. CDR3 in DNA: TGTGCCAGCAGGGGCCCAGGACAGGAGGGGGAAAAACTGTTTTTT.

This clonotype was counted between two and nine times. The chain combines TRBV6-2 or TRBV6-3 with TRBJ1-5, with 7 bases identical to TRBD1. This CDR3 comprises 13 residues. V gave up 7 bases and J gave up 3 bases; unmatched junction bases: 3. The V gene's germline CDR1 is MNHEY and CDR2 SVGEGT. CDR3 bases: TGTGCCAGCATGGGACAGCCCAATCAGCCCCAGCATTTT. Residues: CASMGQPNQPQHF.